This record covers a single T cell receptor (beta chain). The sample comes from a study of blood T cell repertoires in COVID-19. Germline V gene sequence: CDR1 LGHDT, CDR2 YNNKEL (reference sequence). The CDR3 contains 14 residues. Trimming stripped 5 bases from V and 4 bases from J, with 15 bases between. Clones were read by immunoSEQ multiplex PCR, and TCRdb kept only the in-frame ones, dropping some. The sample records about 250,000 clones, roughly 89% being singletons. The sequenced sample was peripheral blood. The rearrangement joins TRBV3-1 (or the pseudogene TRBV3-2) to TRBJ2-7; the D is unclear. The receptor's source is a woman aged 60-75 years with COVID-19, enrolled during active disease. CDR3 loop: CASSARGWNYEQYF. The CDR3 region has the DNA TGTGCCAGCAGCGCACGAGGCTGGAATTACGAGCAGTACTTC.